A single sample gave rise to the 22 T cell receptor beta chains below, sequenced in a study of regulatory T cells in long-lasting Graves disease. The TCR beta library used iRepertoire HTBI primers with Arm-PCR amplification of CDR3. TCRdb reprocessed the multiplex PCR reads with MiXCR, giving one entry per CDR3 protein. Of a few hundred thousand distinct CDR3 sequences listed, 23% are singletons. Time point noted: persistent/refractory GD, antithyroid drugs over 5 years with positive TRAb. Researchers made the TCR library from RNA that was extracted from PBMCs. Sequenced material: peripheral blood mononuclear cells (PBMCs), taken when the disease was refractory, from a patient treated with antithyroid drugs. The origin of the receptors is a female donor with Graves disease.

This clonotype was found many times. The V gene is TRBV28, the J gene TRBJ2-5, with unresolved D. Per the germline V gene, CDR1 is MDHEN and CDR2 is SYDVKM. Trimming stripped 3 bases from V and 5 bases from J, with 16 bases between. The CDR3 loop spans 15 amino acids. The CDR3 protein is CASSFPRTGAETQYF. The CDR3 DNA sequence: TGTGCCAGCAGTTTCCCAAGGACGGGCGCGGAGACCCAGTACTTC.

V usage is TRBV19 and J usage is TRBJ1-5, with D possibly matching TRBD1 (5 bases). The CDR3 covers 13 residues. V was trimmed by 3 bases and J by 6 bases, leaving 9 bases between them. The germline CDR1 and CDR2 sequences are LNHDA and SQIVND (reference sequence). The CDR3 sequence: CASSMEGRQPQHF. CDR3 bases: TGTGCCAGTAGTATGGAGGGGCGTCAGCCCCAGCATTTT.

This sequence joins TRBV18 and TRBJ2-7; 10 bases agree with TRBD1. V gave up 6 bases and J gave up 1 base; unmatched junction bases: 6. Germline assignment: CDR1 KGHSH and CDR2 LQKENI. There are 15 residues in the CDR3. CDR3: CASSSGTGESYEQYF. Written as DNA, the CDR3 is TGTGCCAGCTCGTCAGGGACAGGGGAGTCCTACGAGCAGTACTTC.

There are a few counts of this clonotype. This sequence joins TRBV20-1 and TRBJ2-5, with D possibly called TRBD1 or TRBD2 (5 bases each). The V end lost 4 bases, the J end lost 2 bases, and 17 bases lay between the germline ends. CDR1 and CDR2 (germline): DFQATT, SNEGSKA (reference sequence). CDR3 size: 15 residues. CDR3 in DNA: TGCAGTGCTACTTCCAGCGAGGGGTCACAAGAGACCCAGTACTTC. Translated, it gives CSATSSEGSQETQYF.

This clonotype was detected ten times or more. The V and J genes are TRBV12-3 or TRBV12-4 and TRBJ1-2; D gene unclear. V was shortened by 3 bases and J by 8 bases, with 7 bases between the two germline ends. The length of the CDR3 is 11 residues. The CDR3 protein is CASSLTGGYTF. The CDR3 DNA reads as TGTGCCAGCAGTTTGACCGGCGGCTACACCTTC.

This clonotype was picked up many times. The CDR3 region has the DNA TGTGCCAGCAGTGGACAGGGCGGGGATTCACCCCTCCACTTT. Protein product: CASSGQGGDSPLHF. The V gene is TRBV6-2 or TRBV6-3, the J gene TRBJ1-6, with TRBD1 matching over 8 bases. Trimming at V came to 5 bases and at J to 8 bases, leaving 5 bases not matched to a gene. Per the germline V gene, CDR1 is MNHEY and CDR2 is SVGEGT. This CDR3 region has 14 residues.

The CDR3 reads CASSSADGSYEQYF. The CDR3 bases are TGTGCCAGCAGTTCGGCGGACGGCTCCTACGAGCAGTACTTC. The chain is built from TRBV6-2 or TRBV6-3 and TRBJ2-7; no firm D call. CDR1 and CDR2 from the germline V gene are MNHEY and SVGEGT. The CDR3 spans 14 residues. Trimming pared 4 bases from V and 0 bases from J, leaving 10 bases between.

The chain links TRBV6-1 to TRBJ1-1; no reliable D call. V lost 2 bases, J lost 0 bases, and 10 bases lay in between. Germline CDR1 is MNHNS and CDR2 is SASEGT. The CDR3 length is 15 residues. The DNA of the CDR3 is TGTGCCAGCAGTGAATCTAGGCCAATGAACACTGAAGCTTTCTTT. Its protein product is CASSESRPMNTEAFF.

The V and J genes are TRBV5-1 and TRBJ1-1; 7 bases are shared with TRBD1. The germline gives CDR1 SGHRS, CDR2 YFSETQ. There are 15 residues in the CDR3. With V trimmed by 4 bases and J by 3 bases, 9 bases remained unmatched. The CDR3 is CASSRQGGGDTEAFF. DNA for the CDR3: TGCGCCAGCAGCCGACAGGGAGGTGGGGACACTGAAGCTTTCTTT.

A note on this clonotype: Since a much larger clone is just one base distant, this may be a read error. The CDR3 end shows no conserved phenylalanine or tryptophan, and so a read error is likely. The chain joins TRBV6-9 to TRBJ1-5; D remains unclear. From germline, CDR1 is MNHGY and CDR2 SVAAGI. The CDR3 is 13 residues long. Trimming removed 2 bases from V and 3 bases from J, with 5 bases in between. As DNA, the CDR3 is TGTGCCAGCAGTTATGACCTCAATCAGCCCCAGCATTCT. Protein sequence: CASSYDLNQPQHS.

This clonotype was seen more than once but under ten times. The rearrangement joins TRBV5-1 to TRBJ1-1, with 7 bases aligning to TRBD1. CDR3 length: 14 amino acids. V lost 4 bases to trimming and J lost 5 bases; unmatched junction nucleotides: 8. In germline, CDR1 is SGHRS, CDR2 YFSETQ. The DNA of the CDR3 is TGCGCCAGCAGCATCAGACAGGGTGAGACTGAAGCTTTCTTT. It yields the protein CASSIRQGETEAFF.

CDR3 protein: CASSLGQIATNEKLFF. The CDR3 region has the DNA TGTGCCAGCAGCTTAGGGCAGATTGCAACTAATGAAAAACTGTTTTTT. This sequence joins TRBV7-9 and TRBJ1-4, with D hard to call. This CDR3 has 16 residues. Germline V gene lookup returns CDR1 SEHNR and CDR2 FQNEAQ (reference sequence). Trimming removed 1 base from V and 0 bases from J, with 9 bases in between.

The chain uses TRBV6-5 and TRBJ2-2, with D unresolved. The V and J ends lost 0 bases and 9 bases respectively, with 2 bases between them. This CDR3 has 11 amino acids. Germline V gene data show CDR1 as MNHEY and CDR2 as SVGAGI. Here the CDR3 DNA reads TGTGCCAGCAGTTACTCCCGGGAGCTGTTTTTT. This sequence encodes CASSYSRELFF.

This rearrangement joins TRBV29-1 to TRBJ1-1; D gene uncertain. The germline V gene encodes CDR1 SQVTM and CDR2 ANQGSEA. This CDR3 region has 13 residues. Here the CDR3 DNA reads TGCAACTTAACCGGACGGATGAACACTGAAGCTTTCTTT. Its protein product is CNLTGRMNTEAFF.

In this sample, this clonotype turned up many times. V is TRBV28 and J is TRBJ1-6, with D perhaps TRBD1 (6 bases). Trimming left V 6 bases short and J 7 bases short, with 22 bases between. The CDR3 contains 17 residues. Germline V lookup: CDR1 MDHEN, CDR2 SYDVKM. This chain's CDR3 is CASRLPATGSGNSPLHF. For the CDR3, the DNA is TGTGCCAGCAGGCTTCCTGCTACAGGGTCGGGGAATTCACCCCTCCACTTT. Variable domain in full (rest from reference TRBV28 and TRBJ1-6): DVKVTQSSRYLVKRTGEKVFLECVQDMDHENMFWYRQDPGLGLRLIYFSYDVKMKEKGDIPEGYSVSREKKERFSLILESASTNQTSMYLCASRLPATGSGNSPLHFGNGTRLTVT.

This chain links TRBV2 with TRBJ2-2; D uncertain. The CDR3 totals 18 residues. V was cut by 7 bases and J by 0 bases, with 21 bases left in between. Germline CDR1 is SNHLY and CDR2 is FYNNEI. The DNA of the CDR3 is TGTGCCAGCAACCCATACAGCACCTTTCTCTCGAACACCGGGGAGCTGTTTTTT. This codes for CASNPYSTFLSNTGELFF.

This clonotype has just a few counts. The chain employs TRBV12-3 or TRBV12-4 and TRBJ1-2; D uncertain. The germline V and J ends were trimmed by 3 bases and 8 bases, with 7 bases remaining between them. CDR3 size: 11 residues. The CDR3 bases are TGTGCCAGCAGTTTCGGGTCGGGCTACACCTTC. Its translation: CASSFGSGYTF.

This clonotype was counted between two and nine times. The V and J genes are TRBV7-8 and TRBJ1-2; D perhaps matches TRBD1 (6 bases). V was cut by 5 bases and J by 8 bases, with 18 bases left in between. CDR1 is SGHVS and CDR2 is FQNEAQ in the germline V gene. This CDR3 has 14 amino acids. CDR3 sequence reads: CASSDRTGSGGYTF. DNA for the CDR3: TGTGCCAGCAGCGATAGAACAGGGTCTGGCGGCTACACCTTC.

As for this clonotype: A much larger clonotype is one base distant, so this may be a read error. V is TRBV7-9 and J is TRBJ2-7; a possible D gene is TRBD2 (7 bases). The CDR3 is made up of 14 amino acids. The germline CDR1 and CDR2 sequences are SEHNR and FQNEAQ (reference sequence). Here the CDR3 reads CASGLVGGDYEQYF. The CDR3 nucleotides are TGTGCCAGCGGCTTAGTAGGGGGGGACTACGAGCAGTACTTC.

V and J are TRBV4-1 and TRBJ2-7; TRBD1 agrees at 10 bases. This CDR3 spans 17 amino acids. Germline V CDR1 and CDR2: MGHRA, YSYEKL. Trimming cost V 3 bases and J 6 bases; bases outside gene matches: 14. As DNA, the CDR3 is TGCGCCAGCAGCCACGAACCTTCCGGGACAGGGGTGCGCGAGCAGTACTTC. It is translated as CASSHEPSGTGVREQYF.

About this clonotype: This could be a read error, since a much larger clone is one nucleotide away. The V and J genes are TRBV12-3 or TRBV12-4 and TRBJ1-1; D remains unclear. There are 12 residues in the CDR3. V gave up 8 bases and J gave up 4 bases, with 11 bases separating them. The CDR3 DNA sequence: TGTGCCAGCGCCCAGGAATTCACTGAAGCTTTCTTT. Amino acid sequence: CASAQEFTEAFF.

This chain joins TRBV19 and TRBJ2-2; the match to TRBD2 covers 13 bases. V was clipped by 5 bases and J by 7 bases; unmatched bases: 10. The CDR3 has 17 residues. Germline-derived CDR1 and CDR2 are LNHDA and SQIVND (reference sequence). CDR3 nucleotides: TGTGCCAGTAGTTCAACCGGGACTAGCGGGATTAACGGGGAGCTGTTTTTT. It is translated as CASSSTGTSGINGELFF.